Listed below are T cell receptor beta chains from one sample, sequenced in a study of CD8+ T cells in alopecia areata. The assay was immunoSEQ multiplex PCR, and TCRdb's table has in-frame clones only and misses some. Of 60,000 to 90,000 clones in the sample, 60% to 70% were seen once. The specimen comprised CD8+ T cells sorted from blood, sampled at week 24, from a patient treated with tofacitinib. The receptors were sampled from a human donor with alopecia areata. The CDR3 runs from the conserved cysteine through the conserved F or W. A D gene is named only where the DNA matches it firmly. Some rows have no size entry. The others give once, few or many, or a class for an expanded clone.

NA | TRBJ1-2 | NA | TRBV30 | CAWSGPMREYGYTF | TGTGCCTGGAGTGGGCCTATGAGGGAATATGGCTACACCTTC
NA | TRBJ2-3 | NA | TRBV6-5 | CASSYFDLGGDTQYF | TGTGCCAGCAGTTATTTTGACCTAGGAGGGGATACGCAGTATTTT
once | TRBJ2-3 | TRBD2 | TRBV7-9 | CASSGRGLAGGVNTQYF | TGTGCCAGCAGCGGCCGGGGACTAGCGGGAGGGGTCAATACGCAGTATTTT
NA | TRBJ2-6 | NA | TRBV9 | CASSEGEGANVLTF | TGTGCCAGCAGCGAGGGGGAAGGAGCCAACGTCCTGACTTTC
NA | TRBJ2-1 | TRBD1 | TRBV7-9 | CASNTSPGTGGGNEQFF | TGTGCCAGCAACACTTCGCCCGGGACAGGGGGAGGCAATGAGCAGTTCTTC
NA | TRBJ2-5 | TRBD2 | TRBV5-1 | CASSLTSGGLLETQYF | TGCGCCAGCAGCCTGACTAGCGGGGGACTACTCGAGACCCAGTACTTC
NA | TRBJ2-7 | NA | TRBV29-1 | CSYLGANAYEQYF | TGCAGCTACCTCGGAGCTAACGCCTACGAGCAGTACTTC
NA | TRBJ1-1 | NA | TRBV7-2 | CASSYLTGHEAFF | TGTGCCAGCAGCTATCTAACAGGGCATGAAGCTTTCTTT
few | TRBJ2-7 | NA | TRBV20-1 | CSAREGYEQYF | TGCAGTGCTAGAGAAGGGTACGAGCAGTACTTC
NA | TRBJ2-7 | NA | TRBV2 | CASSEGIIVAYEQYF | TGTGCCAGCAGTGAAGGCATAATAGTGGCCTACGAGCAGTACTTC
NA | TRBJ2-3 | NA | TRBV29-1 | CSVPDSTDTQYF | TGCAGCGTTCCGGATAGCACAGATACGCAGTATTTT
NA | TRBJ1-2 | NA | TRBV4-3 | CASSQGGSSNYGYTF | TGCGCCAGCAGCCAAGGAGGATCTTCTAACTATGGCTACACCTTC
NA | TRBJ1-1 | NA | TRBV9 | CASSVASYVGLGNTEAFF | TGTGCCAGCAGCGTAGCGTCTTATGTGGGGCTGGGGAACACTGAAGCTTTCTTT
NA | TRBJ2-7 | TRBD2 | TRBV5-1 | CASSSGLAGAYEQYF | TGCGCCAGCAGCTCCGGACTAGCGGGGGCCTACGAGCAGTACTTC
few | TRBJ1-1 | TRBD1 | TRBV4-1 | CASSMDRMNTEAFF | TGCGCCAGCAGCATGGACAGGATGAACACTGAAGCTTTCTTT
NA | TRBJ2-1 | TRBD2 | TRBV13 | CASSPYLAGSYNEQFF | TGTGCCAGCAGCCCCTACCTAGCGGGTTCTTACAATGAGCAGTTCTTC
NA | TRBJ2-5 | NA | TRBV18 | CASSPPAAETQYF | TGTGCCAGCTCACCACCGGCGGCCGAGACCCAGTACTTC